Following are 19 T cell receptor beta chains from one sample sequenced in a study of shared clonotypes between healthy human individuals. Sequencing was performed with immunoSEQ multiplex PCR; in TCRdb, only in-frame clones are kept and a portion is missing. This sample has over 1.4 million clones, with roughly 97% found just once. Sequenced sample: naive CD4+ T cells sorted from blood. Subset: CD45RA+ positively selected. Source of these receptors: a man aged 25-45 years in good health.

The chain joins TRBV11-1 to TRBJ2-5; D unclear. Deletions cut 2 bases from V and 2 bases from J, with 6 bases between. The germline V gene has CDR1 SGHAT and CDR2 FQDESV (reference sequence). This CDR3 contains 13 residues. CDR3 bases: TGTGCCAGCAGCTTATGGGCACAAGAGACCCAGTACTTC. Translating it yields CASSLWAQETQYF.

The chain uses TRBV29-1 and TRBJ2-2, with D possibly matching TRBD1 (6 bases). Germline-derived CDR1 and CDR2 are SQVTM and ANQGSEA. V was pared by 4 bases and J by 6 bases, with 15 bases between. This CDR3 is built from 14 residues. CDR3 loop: CSVVRTDLSGELFF. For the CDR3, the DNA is TGCAGCGTTGTTAGGACAGATTTATCCGGGGAGCTGTTTTTT.

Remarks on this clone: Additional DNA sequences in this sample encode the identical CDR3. CDR3 in DNA: TGTGCCAGCTCTCCGGACCTGAACACTGAAGCTTTCTTT. Protein sequence: CASSPDLNTEAFF. The rearrangement links TRBV18 to TRBJ1-1; D is unresolved. This CDR3 has 13 residues. V gave up 6 bases and J gave up 0 bases, with 8 bases separating them. CDR1 is KGHSH and CDR2 is LQKENI in the germline V gene. The variable domain in full, with the rest retrieved from reference TRBV18 and TRBJ1-1, is NAGVMQNPRHLVRRRGQEARLRCSPMKGHSHVYWYRQLPEEGLKFMVYLQKENIIDESGMPKERFSAEFPKEGPSILRIQQVVRGDSAAYFCASSPDLNTEAFFGQGTRLTVV.

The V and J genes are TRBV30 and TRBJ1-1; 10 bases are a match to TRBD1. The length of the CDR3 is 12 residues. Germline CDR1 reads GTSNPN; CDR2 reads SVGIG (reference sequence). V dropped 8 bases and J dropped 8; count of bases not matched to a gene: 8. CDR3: CAGDRGPTEAFF. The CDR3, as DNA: TGTGCCGGTGACAGGGGGCCCACCGAAGCTTTCTTT.

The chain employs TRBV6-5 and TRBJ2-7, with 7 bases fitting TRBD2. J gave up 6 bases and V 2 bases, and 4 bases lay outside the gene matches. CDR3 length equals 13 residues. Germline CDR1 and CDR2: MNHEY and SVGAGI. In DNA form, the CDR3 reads TGTGCCAGCAGTTACGGGAGGGCCTCCGAGCAGTACTTC. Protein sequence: CASSYGRASEQYF.

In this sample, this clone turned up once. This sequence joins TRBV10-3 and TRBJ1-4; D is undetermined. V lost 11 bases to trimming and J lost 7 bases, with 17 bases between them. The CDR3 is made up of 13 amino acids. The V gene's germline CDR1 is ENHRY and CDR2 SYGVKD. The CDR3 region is CAASLELGEKLFF. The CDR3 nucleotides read TGTGCCGCTTCTCTAGAACTAGGTGAAAAACTGTTTTTT.

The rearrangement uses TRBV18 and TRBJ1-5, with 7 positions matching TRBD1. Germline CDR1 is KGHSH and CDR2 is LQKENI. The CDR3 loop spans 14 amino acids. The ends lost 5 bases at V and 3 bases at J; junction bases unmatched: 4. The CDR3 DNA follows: TGTGCCAGCTCAGAGACAGGGCCCAATCAGCCCCAGCATTTT. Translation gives CASSETGPNQPQHF.

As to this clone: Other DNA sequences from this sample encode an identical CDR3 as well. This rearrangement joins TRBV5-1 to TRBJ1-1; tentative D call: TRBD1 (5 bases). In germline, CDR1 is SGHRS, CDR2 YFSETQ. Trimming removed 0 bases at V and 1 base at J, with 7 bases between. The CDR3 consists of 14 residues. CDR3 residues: CASSLGTGNTEAFF. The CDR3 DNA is TGCGCCAGCAGCTTGGGTACAGGGAACACTGAAGCTTTCTTT.

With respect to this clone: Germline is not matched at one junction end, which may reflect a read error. CDR3 DNA sequence: TGTGCTAGCAGCTTAGTGGCTAGCGGGAGGGATGAGCAGTTCTTC. Translation: CASSLVASGRDEQFF. The rearrangement links TRBV7-7 to TRBJ2-1; the match to TRBD2 covers 12 bases. The CDR3 covers 15 residues. In germline, CDR1 is SSHAT, CDR2 FNYEAQ (reference sequence).

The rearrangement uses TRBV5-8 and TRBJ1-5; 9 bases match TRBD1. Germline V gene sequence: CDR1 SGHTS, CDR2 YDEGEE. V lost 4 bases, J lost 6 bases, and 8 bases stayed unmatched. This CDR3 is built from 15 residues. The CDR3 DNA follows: TGTGCCAGCAGCGCCACAGGGGGCGCAGGTCAGCCCCAGCATTTT. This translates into CASSATGGAGQPQHF.

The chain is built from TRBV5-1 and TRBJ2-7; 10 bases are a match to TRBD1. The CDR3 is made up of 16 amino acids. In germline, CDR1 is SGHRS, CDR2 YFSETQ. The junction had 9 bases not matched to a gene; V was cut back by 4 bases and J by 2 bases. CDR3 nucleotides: TGCGCCAGCAGCGTACCGGGACAGGGGTCCCCCTACGAGCAGTACTTC. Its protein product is CASSVPGQGSPYEQYF.

The CDR3 spells CASSPLSLAGGPSYNEQFF. In DNA, the CDR3 is TGTGCCAGCTCACCATTGAGTCTAGCGGGAGGGCCCTCCTACAATGAGCAGTTCTTC. This sequence joins TRBV18 and TRBJ2-1; 12 nucleotides align to TRBD2. After removal of 2 bases from V and 0 bases from J, the junction contained 8 bases not matched to a gene. CDR3 size: 19 residues. Germline-derived CDR1 and CDR2 are KGHSH and LQKENI.

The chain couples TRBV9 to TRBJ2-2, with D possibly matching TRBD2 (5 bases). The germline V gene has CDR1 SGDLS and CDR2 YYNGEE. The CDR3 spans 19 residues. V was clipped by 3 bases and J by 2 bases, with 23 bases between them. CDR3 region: CASSERPGSGNLNTGELFF. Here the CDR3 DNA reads TGTGCCAGCAGCGAGAGGCCCGGGTCCGGGAACCTCAACACCGGGGAGCTGTTTTTT.

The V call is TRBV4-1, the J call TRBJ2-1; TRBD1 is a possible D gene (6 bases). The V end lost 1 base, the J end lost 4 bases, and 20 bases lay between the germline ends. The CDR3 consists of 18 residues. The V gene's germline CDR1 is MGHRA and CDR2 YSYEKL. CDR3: CASSQASGAIETYNEQFF. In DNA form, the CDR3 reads TGCGCCAGCAGCCAAGCGTCAGGGGCGATCGAAACTTACAATGAGCAGTTCTTC.

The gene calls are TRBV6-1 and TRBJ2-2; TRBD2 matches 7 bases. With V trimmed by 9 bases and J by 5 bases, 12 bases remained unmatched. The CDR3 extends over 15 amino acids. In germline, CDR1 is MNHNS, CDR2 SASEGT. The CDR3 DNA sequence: TGTGCCAGTCCTTGGGGCGGGAGTGGGACCGGGGAGCTGTTTTTT. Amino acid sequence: CASPWGGSGTGELFF.

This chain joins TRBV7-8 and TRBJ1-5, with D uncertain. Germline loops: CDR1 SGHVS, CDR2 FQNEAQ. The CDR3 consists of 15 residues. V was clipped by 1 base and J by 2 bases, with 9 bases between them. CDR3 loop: CASSLEGIGNQPQHF. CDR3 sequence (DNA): TGTGCCAGCAGCTTAGAAGGGATTGGCAATCAGCCCCAGCATTTT.

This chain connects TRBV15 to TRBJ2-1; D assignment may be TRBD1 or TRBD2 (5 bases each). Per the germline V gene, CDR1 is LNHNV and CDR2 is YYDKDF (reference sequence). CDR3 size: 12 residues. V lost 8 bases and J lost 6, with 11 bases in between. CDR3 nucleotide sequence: TGTGCCACCGGGCCCGGGACCAATGAGCAGTTCTTC. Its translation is CATGPGTNEQFF.

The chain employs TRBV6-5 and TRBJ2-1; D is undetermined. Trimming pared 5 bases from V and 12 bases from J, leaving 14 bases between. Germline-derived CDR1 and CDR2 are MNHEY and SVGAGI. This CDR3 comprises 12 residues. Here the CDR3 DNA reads TGTGCCAGCAGTGCTGATTTCCGACGGCAGTTCTTC. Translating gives CASSADFRRQFF.

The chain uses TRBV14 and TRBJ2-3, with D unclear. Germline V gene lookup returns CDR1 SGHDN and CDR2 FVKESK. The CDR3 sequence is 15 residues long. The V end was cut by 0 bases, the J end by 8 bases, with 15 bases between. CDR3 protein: CASSQDFRTLGTQYF. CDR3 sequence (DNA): TGTGCCAGCAGCCAAGATTTCCGGACCCTTGGTACGCAGTATTTT.